This section outlines one TCR beta chain sequence together with its context. The data are from a study of CD8 T cells in Susac syndrome. Random-hexamer reverse transcription was applied to roughly 0.45 to 1 ug RNA. TCRdb called the immunoSEQ multiplex PCR reads again in MiXCR, with one record for every CDR3 protein. Of around 200,000 distinct CDR3 sequences in the sample, almost 96% were seen once. Peripheral blood CD8+ and CD4+ T cells were profiled by TCR beta sequencing. The V gene's germline CDR1 is MNHNY and CDR2 SVGAGI (reference sequence). Losses at the gene ends were 8 bases for V and 7 bases for J; bases not matched to a gene: 5. CDR3 length equals 13 residues.

The chain couples TRBV6-6 to TRBJ1-6, with 7 bases aligning to TRBD1. Source material: CD4+ T cells from PBMCs. The receptor was derived from a human donor with multiple sclerosis. CDR3 DNA sequence: TGTGCCAGCGCCAGACAGGGCAATTCACCCCTCCACTTT. This gives the protein CASARQGNSPLHF.